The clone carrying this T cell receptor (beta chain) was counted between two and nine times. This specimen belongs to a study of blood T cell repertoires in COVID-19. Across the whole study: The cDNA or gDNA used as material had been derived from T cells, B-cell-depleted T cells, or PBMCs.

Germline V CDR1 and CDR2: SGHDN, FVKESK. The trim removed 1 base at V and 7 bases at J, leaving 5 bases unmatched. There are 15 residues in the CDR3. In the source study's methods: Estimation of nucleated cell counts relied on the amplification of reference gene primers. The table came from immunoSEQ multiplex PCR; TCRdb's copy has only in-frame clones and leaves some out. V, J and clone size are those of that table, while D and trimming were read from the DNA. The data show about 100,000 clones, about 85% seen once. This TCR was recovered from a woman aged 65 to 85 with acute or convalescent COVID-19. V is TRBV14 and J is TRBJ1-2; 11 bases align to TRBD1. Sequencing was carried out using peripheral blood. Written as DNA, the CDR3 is TGTGCCAGCAGCCAAGCCGGGACAGGGGGTGTTGGCTACACCTTC. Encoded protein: CASSQAGTGGVGYTF.